One and the same sample provided the 27 T cell receptor beta chains below, sequenced in a study of human T cells and chemical hapten exposure. TCRdb itself ran the RACE reads through MiXCR, one entry per CDR3 protein. The repertoire consists of 100,000 to 150,000 distinct CDR3 sequences, with roughly 12% occurring once and the leading ten covering around 2.7%. As to time point: pre-sensitization, week 0. Described treatment: therapeutic diphenylcyclopropenone sensitization with weekly scalp DPC. The sample consisted of whole blood, taken in connection with sensitization to the hapten diphenylcyclopropenone (DPC). These receptors were obtained from a woman under 30 with alopecia areata. Some clones in this sample may be carry-over from other donors' samples.

Only one count was recorded for this clonotype. This could be a read error, since a much larger clone is one nucleotide away. This chain joins TRBV20-1 and TRBJ2-7, with D perhaps matching TRBD1 or TRBD2 (7 bases each). CDR1 DFQATT and CDR2 SNEGSKA come from the germline V gene (reference sequence). Trimming pared 6 bases from V and 2 bases from J, leaving 17 bases between. The CDR3 consists of 14 residues. The CDR3 DNA is TGCAGTGCCGAAGACAGGGAGGGAGCCTACGAGCAGTACTTC. This encodes CSAEDREGAYEQYF.

The chain combines TRBV28 with TRBJ2-7; 8 bases line up with TRBD1. The V segment lost 6 bases and the J segment 6 bases; nucleotides outside the gene matches: 10. The length of the CDR3 is 14 residues. Germline-derived CDR1 and CDR2 are MDHEN and SYDVKM. CDR3 DNA: TGTGCCAGCAGCCCCACGGACAGGGACTCCGAGCAGTACTTC. Translated, it gives CASSPTDRDSEQYF.

This clonotype was detected ten times or more. J is TRBJ1-1 and V is TRBV29-1; no clear D gene. There are 13 residues in the CDR3. V was clipped by 4 bases and J by 4 bases, with 13 bases between them. Germline V lookup: CDR1 SQVTM, CDR2 ANQGSEA. The CDR3 DNA follows: TGCAGCGTTGCACCCCCCCGGACCACTGAAGCTTTCTTT. It specifies CSVAPPRTTEAFF.

The table lists this clonotype with many counts. The chain combines TRBV11-2 with TRBJ2-6; D call uncertain. The CDR3 has 15 residues. In germline, CDR1 is SGHAT, CDR2 FQNNGV. Trimming took 7 bases from V and 0 from J, leaving 10 bases between them. The CDR3: CASIYRPSGANVLTF. In DNA, the CDR3 is TGTGCCAGCATCTACCGTCCCTCTGGGGCCAACGTCCTGACTTTC.

The CDR3 DNA sequence: TGTGCCAGCTCACCACGGACAGGGGGCGCAGAGACCCAGTACTTC. Its translation: CASSPRTGGAETQYF. The genes are TRBV18 and TRBJ2-5; 11 bases map to TRBD1. The germline CDR1 and CDR2 sequences are KGHSH and LQKENI. The CDR3 length is 15 residues. Trimming took 1 base from V and 4 from J; bases not matched to a gene: 2. Drawing the rest from reference TRBV18 and TRBJ2-5, the complete variable domain is NAGVMQNPRHLVRRRGQEARLRCSPMKGHSHVYWYRQLPEEGLKFMVYLQKENIIDESGMPKERFSAEFPKEGPSILRIQQVVRGDSAAYFCASSPRTGGAETQYFGPGTRLLVL.

The CDR3 sequence: CASRPPGLAGGEQYF. CDR3 coding DNA: TGTGCCAGCAGGCCCCCGGGACTAGCGGGGGGGGAGCAGTACTTC. The chain uses TRBV12-3 or TRBV12-4 and TRBJ2-7, with 16 bases identical to TRBD2. The trim removed 6 bases at V and 7 bases at J, leaving 6 bases unmatched. This CDR3 is 15 amino acids long.

The V gene is TRBV28, the J gene TRBJ2-5; D not resolved. V shed 2 bases and J shed 4 bases, with 14 bases lying between them. This CDR3 is 15 amino acids long. Germline V CDR1 and CDR2: MDHEN, SYDVKM. CDR3 nucleotides: TGTGCCAGCAGTTTAAAGGGTCGGGCGACAGAGACCCAGTACTTC. Residues: CASSLKGRATETQYF.

The chain is built from TRBV29-1 and TRBJ2-6; tentative D call: TRBD1 (6 bases). The CDR3 consists of 14 residues. Trimming pared 6 bases from V and 2 bases from J, leaving 11 bases between. Germline-derived CDR1 and CDR2 are SQVTM and ANQGSEA. CDR3 DNA: TGCAGCGTGGAACAGGGCGCTGGGGCCAACGTCCTGACTTTC. It specifies CSVEQGAGANVLTF.

This clonotype has only a few counts. The chain links TRBV6-6 to TRBJ1-2; 8 bases match TRBD1. Trimming cost V 8 bases and J 2 bases; bases outside gene matches: 7. This CDR3 region has 14 residues. Germline CDR1 and CDR2: MNHNY and SVGAGI (reference sequence). CDR3 in DNA: TGTGCCAGCTTGCCGACAGGGGAAAACTATGGCTACACCTTC. This gives the protein CASLPTGENYGYTF.

The rearrangement links TRBV28 to TRBJ2-1; D might be TRBD1 or TRBD2, each matching 5 bases. Trimming cost V 3 bases and J 9 bases, with 18 bases left between them. CDR1 is MDHEN, CDR2 SYDVKM, per germline. CDR3 length: 15 residues. The CDR3 DNA is TGTGCCAGCAGTTTCGTGGGACGGGGCACGGGTGAGCAGTTCTTC. Translated, it gives CASSFVGRGTGEQFF.

This clonotype occurred many times. V is TRBV7-2 and J is TRBJ2-1; D not certain. The V and J ends lost 1 base and 6 bases respectively, with 4 bases between them. Per the germline V gene, CDR1 is SGHTA and CDR2 is FQGNSA. This CDR3 is 12 amino acids long. The CDR3 region has the DNA TGTGCCAGCAGCTTAGAGCTCAATGAGCAGTTCTTC. The encoded protein is CASSLELNEQFF.

This chain uses TRBV29-1 with TRBJ2-5; no definite D call. V gave up 4 bases and J gave up 4 bases, with 16 bases separating them. Germline V gene data show CDR1 as SQVTM and CDR2 as ANQGSEA. CDR3 length: 14 residues. As DNA, the CDR3 is TGCAGCGTTGGATCCCTCTCGGGTCGAGAGACCCAGTACTTC. Its translation: CSVGSLSGRETQYF.

This clonotype was observed many times. V usage is TRBV3-1 and J usage is TRBJ1-1; 9 bases fit TRBD1. Trimming took 4 bases from V and 0 from J; bases not matched to a gene: 3. The CDR3 has 15 residues. The V gene's germline CDR1 is LGHDT and CDR2 YNNKEL (reference sequence). The CDR3: CASSPRDRVNTEAFF. The CDR3 bases are TGTGCCAGCAGCCCCCGGGACAGGGTGAACACTGAAGCTTTCTTT.

In its sample, this clonotype was seen a few times. V and J are TRBV20-1 and TRBJ1-3; no definite D call. Per the germline V gene, CDR1 is DFQATT and CDR2 is SNEGSKA (reference sequence). There are 11 residues in the CDR3. The V and J ends lost 3 bases and 7 bases respectively, with 7 bases between them. CDR3 residues: CSARVGNTIYF. CDR3 DNA sequence: TGCAGTGCTAGGGTGGGGAACACCATATATTTT.

The chain uses TRBV2 and TRBJ1-1, with D unclear. Germline CDR1 reads SNHLY; CDR2 reads FYNNEI. V was shortened by 5 bases and J by 2 bases, with 12 bases between the two germline ends. There are 14 residues in the CDR3. The CDR3 DNA sequence: TGTGCCAGCAGTTTCCAGGTTATAAACACTGAAGCTTTCTTT. Protein: CASSFQVINTEAFF. The whole variable domain, filled in from reference TRBV2 and TRBJ1-1, reads EPEVTQTPSHQVTQMGQEVILRCVPISNHLYFYWYRQILGQKVEFLVSFYNNEISEKSEIFDDQFSVERPDGSNFTLKIRSTKLEDSAMYFCASSFQVINTEAFFGQGTRLTVV.

This clonotype appeared a few times. J is TRBJ1-6 and V is TRBV20-1; D may be TRBD1 (6 bases). Trimming took 1 base from V and 7 from J, leaving 11 bases between them. CDR3 length: 14 amino acids. Per the germline V gene, CDR1 is DFQATT and CDR2 is SNEGSKA (reference sequence). The CDR3, as DNA: TGCAGTGCTAGAGTGAGGGGGAGGAATTCACCCCTCCACTTT. It translates to CSARVRGRNSPLHF.

The CDR3 sequence: CASSLEAGRAKNIQYF. The CDR3 nucleotides are TGTGCCAGCAGCTTAGAAGCGGGGCGGGCCAAAAACATTCAGTACTTC. V is TRBV7-2 and J is TRBJ2-4; 7 positions agree with TRBD2. Losses at the gene ends were 1 base for V and 1 base for J; bases not matched to a gene: 4. In germline, CDR1 is SGHTA, CDR2 FQGNSA. This CDR3 spans 16 amino acids.

This clonotype was found a few times. This chain joins TRBV20-1 and TRBJ1-1, with a possible D match to TRBD1 (6 bases). This CDR3 comprises 17 residues. V dropped 4 bases and J dropped 5 bases, with 26 bases sitting between them. CDR1 is DFQATT, CDR2 SNEGSKA, per germline (reference sequence). CDR3 loop: CSAIQWGAAFGETEAFF. Here the CDR3 DNA reads TGCAGTGCTATACAGTGGGGGGCCGCGTTTGGTGAGACTGAAGCTTTCTTT.

There are many counts of this clonotype. This chain uses TRBV29-1 with TRBJ2-7, with D possibly being TRBD1 (6 bases). The CDR3 is made up of 11 amino acids. With 5 bases removed from V and 3 bases from J, the gap between germline ends came to 8 bases. Germline V gene lookup returns CDR1 SQVTM and CDR2 ANQGSEA. CDR3 in amino acids: CSVMTGYEQYF. In DNA, the CDR3 is TGCAGCGTTATGACAGGCTACGAGCAGTACTTC.

The V and J genes are TRBV5-1 and TRBJ1-1, with 7 bases matching TRBD1. This CDR3 region has 16 residues. Germline V CDR1 and CDR2: SGHRS, YFSETQ. V was clipped by 5 bases and J by 3 bases; unmatched bases: 13. CDR3 sequence: CASSPLGQNAYTEAFF. For the CDR3, the DNA is TGCGCCAGCAGTCCATTGGGACAGAACGCTTACACTGAAGCTTTCTTT.

The chain links TRBV28 to TRBJ1-5; 10 nucleotides match TRBD1. Per the germline V gene, CDR1 is MDHEN and CDR2 is SYDVKM. With 7 bases clipped from V and 0 bases from J, the junction kept 12 bases outside the gene matches. CDR3 size: 18 residues. CDR3 residues: CASTSSGTGVSSNQPQHF. CDR3 DNA sequence: TGTGCCAGCACCTCTTCCGGGACAGGGGTTAGTAGCAATCAGCCCCAGCATTTT.

The chain joins TRBV4-3 to TRBJ2-5, with D perhaps TRBD1 or TRBD2 (6 bases each). Germline CDR1 is LGHNA and CDR2 is YSLEER. Between the trimmed V and J ends, which lost 4 bases and 2 bases, there was a span of 14 bases. CDR3 size: 15 residues. This CDR3 reads CASSRITGAQETQYF. The CDR3 DNA reads TGCGCCAGCAGCCGAATTACGGGGGCTCAAGAGACCCAGTACTTC.

The sample holds a few counts of this clonotype. The chain carries TRBV28 and TRBJ1-1, with TRBD1 matching over 8 bases. This CDR3 has 13 residues. Unmatched junction bases numbered 6, after V lost 8 bases and J lost 4 bases. Germline values: CDR1 MDHEN, CDR2 SYDVKM. The CDR3 sequence: CASSADRVTEAFF. CDR3 nucleotide sequence: TGTGCCAGCTCCGCGGACAGGGTCACTGAAGCTTTCTTT.

V gene TRBV7-2 combines with J gene TRBJ2-1, with D maybe TRBD1 (6 bases). This CDR3 is 15 amino acids long. V was cut by 4 bases and J by 9 bases, with 19 bases left in between. Germline CDR1 and CDR2: SGHTA and FQGNSA. The chain's CDR3 is CASSSQGQLSGEQFF. CDR3 bases: TGTGCCAGCAGCTCACAGGGTCAGCTATCGGGTGAGCAGTTCTTC.

The V and J genes are TRBV28 and TRBJ1-2; weak D call: TRBD1 (5 bases). The CDR3 length is 15 residues. Germline values: CDR1 MDHEN, CDR2 SYDVKM. Trimming left V 5 bases short and J 6 bases short, with 19 bases between. CDR3 DNA: TGTGCCAGCAGTGTGACAGAGCAAGGTTGGGATGGCTACACCTTC. Encoded protein: CASSVTEQGWDGYTF.

The sample holds a few counts of this clonotype. The rearrangement links TRBV6-2 or TRBV6-3 to TRBJ2-1; no reliable D call. In germline, CDR1 is MNHEY, CDR2 SVGEGT. The CDR3 totals 15 residues. Trimming left V 2 bases short and J 10 bases short, with 18 bases between. DNA for the CDR3: TGTGCCAGCAGTTACCCCCCTTTCGGCGTAGGCGAGCAGTTCTTC. Translation gives CASSYPPFGVGEQFF.

Ten or more counts support this clonotype. V and J are TRBV27 and TRBJ2-2; 7 bases are a match to TRBD1. The CDR3 has 13 residues. In germline, CDR1 is MNHEY, CDR2 SMNVEV (reference sequence). Losses at the gene ends were 4 bases for V and 9 bases for J; bases not matched to a gene: 5. For the CDR3, the DNA is TGTGCCAGCAGTTCTTACAGGGGCCGGGAGCTGTTTTTT. Translation: CASSSYRGRELFF.